A single sample gave rise to the 17 T cell receptor beta chains below, sequenced in a study of cytomegalovirus exposure and HLA in healthy donors. The primer mix had 60 Vbeta and 13 Jbeta primers. Sequenced by immunoSEQ multiplex PCR; TCRdb stores in-frame clones only, minus some. The profile shows about 120,000 clones, 65% to 80% of them singletons. The sample consisted of PBMCs. Every receptor here comes from a man aged 60-69 years in good health and CMV-seropositive.

This clone was detected once. Sequence at one end of the junction differs from germline and may be a read error. The chain uses TRBV27 and TRBJ1-4; weak D call: TRBD1 (5 bases). The CDR3 consists of 13 residues. The germline V gene encodes CDR1 MNHEY and CDR2 SMNVEV (reference sequence). In DNA form, the CDR3 reads TGTACCAGCAGCAGGACATGGCGGGAAAAACTGTTTTTT. Translated: CTSSRTWREKLFF.

The V gene is TRBV6-5, the J gene TRBJ1-6; 7 positions agree with TRBD1. Trimming at V came to 3 bases and at J to 10 bases, leaving 6 bases not matched to a gene. This CDR3 has 14 residues. Germline V CDR1 and CDR2: MNHEY, SVGAGI. CDR3 nucleotide sequence: TGTGCCAGCAGTTATCGACAGGGAAAATCACCCCTCCACTTT. Protein: CASSYRQGKSPLHF.

The chain links TRBV27 to TRBJ1-2; TRBD1 aligns across 9 bases. There are 16 residues in the CDR3. Germline V gene lookup returns CDR1 MNHEY and CDR2 SMNVEV (reference sequence). The V segment lost 3 bases and the J segment 10 bases; nucleotides outside the gene matches: 15. Here the CDR3 reads CASSFRPQGASGLYTF. CDR3 in DNA: TGTGCCAGCAGTTTTCGCCCACAGGGGGCCTCAGGCCTCTACACCTTC.

The chain uses TRBV15 and TRBJ1-5; maybe TRBD1 (6 bases). CDR1 is LNHNV, CDR2 YYDKDF, per germline (reference sequence). The V end was cut by 9 bases, the J end by 3 bases, with 12 bases between. This CDR3 is 13 amino acids long. CDR3 sequence: CATSGTFNQPQHF. The DNA for the CDR3 is TGTGCCACGAGCGGGACATTCAATCAGCCCCAGCATTTT.

The chain joins TRBV10-1 to TRBJ2-3, with 13 bases that match TRBD2. Germline V lookup: CDR1 WNHNN, CDR2 SYGVQD (reference sequence). This CDR3 has 16 residues. V trimming: 5 bases; J trimming: 4 bases; junction bases outside the gene matches: 6. In nucleotides, the CDR3 is TGCGCCAGCAGTTCTAGGACTAGCGGGGGCCCAGATACGCAGTATTTT. This sequence encodes CASSSRTSGGPDTQYF.

The genes are TRBV30 and TRBJ2-5; unclear D gene. Between the trimmed V and J ends, which lost 1 base and 4 bases, there was a span of 10 bases. Germline CDR1 and CDR2: GTSNPN and SVGIG (reference sequence). The CDR3 has 13 amino acids. The CDR3 spells CAWSGPERETQYF. The CDR3 DNA reads as TGTGCCTGGAGTGGTCCGGAGCGAGAGACCCAGTACTTC.

The chain couples TRBV5-1 to TRBJ1-1; D is unresolved. Trimming pared 0 bases from V and 5 bases from J, leaving 8 bases between. Per germline, CDR1 SGHRS and CDR2 YFSETQ. This CDR3 has 13 amino acids. This CDR3 is CASSLVETTEAFF. In DNA form, the CDR3 reads TGCGCCAGCAGCTTGGTAGAGACAACTGAAGCTTTCTTT.

Only one count was recorded for this clone. The chain carries TRBV4-1 and TRBJ1-2; TRBD1 matches at 9 bases. The germline CDR1 and CDR2 sequences are MGHRA and YSYEKL. The V segment lost 5 bases and the J segment 6 bases; nucleotides outside the gene matches: 16. The CDR3 covers 17 residues. The CDR3 DNA reads TGCGCCAGCAGCATCAGGACAGGGGCGGACTTGGGGGATGGCTACACCTTC. It translates to CASSIRTGADLGDGYTF.

V usage is TRBV5-6 and J usage is TRBJ1-4; D not resolved. This CDR3 is 13 amino acids long. V lost 4 bases and J 10 bases, leaving 14 bases between the germline ends. Germline V gives CDR1 SGHDT, CDR2 YYEEEE. CDR3 sequence reads: CASSQSRNGKLFF. CDR3 nucleotide sequence: TGTGCCAGCAGCCAATCGAGAAACGGAAAACTGTTTTTT. The entire variable domain, with the rest obtained from reference TRBV5-6 and TRBJ1-4, is as follows: DAGVTQSPTHLIKTRGQQVTLRCSPKSGHDTVSWYQQALGQGPQFIFQYYEEEERQRGNFPDRFSGHQFPNYSSELNVNALLLGDSALYLCASSQSRNGKLFFGSGTQLSVL.

The chain employs TRBV11-2 and TRBJ2-2; a weak D match, TRBD2 (6 bases). Trimming pared 3 bases from V and 7 bases from J, leaving 12 bases between. Germline assignment: CDR1 SGHAT and CDR2 FQNNGV. The CDR3 runs 14 residues. In nucleotides, the CDR3 is TGTGCCAGCAGCTTTACGGGGACTCTCGGGGAGCTGTTTTTT. Translation: CASSFTGTLGELFF.

The chain is built from TRBV7-9 and TRBJ2-2; possibly TRBD1 for D (6 bases). CDR1 and CDR2 (germline): SEHNR, FQNEAQ (reference sequence). V lost 1 base to trimming and J lost 5 bases, with 11 bases between them. The CDR3 sequence is 15 residues long. The CDR3 reads CASSLDFRGTGELFF. CDR3 nucleotides: TGTGCCAGCAGCTTAGATTTCAGGGGTACCGGGGAGCTGTTTTTT.

Concerning this clone itself: Other nucleotide sequences in the sample specify the same CDR3. The chain recombines TRBV9 with TRBJ1-1; D gene uncertain. Germline assignment: CDR1 SGDLS and CDR2 YYNGEE. The CDR3 runs 13 residues. V lost 0 bases and J 0 bases, leaving 3 bases between the germline ends. CDR3 sequence: CASSVAVNTEAFF. The CDR3 nucleotides are TGTGCCAGCAGCGTAGCAGTGAACACTGAAGCTTTCTTT.

This clone was seen a single time. V gene TRBV19 combines with J gene TRBJ1-2; D not resolved. The CDR3 is 13 residues long. V was pared by 2 bases and J by 2 bases, with 6 bases between. Germline V CDR1 and CDR2: LNHDA, SQIVND (reference sequence). The CDR3 loop reads CASSIRRNYGYTF. The DNA of the CDR3 is TGTGCCAGTAGTATACGGAGAAACTATGGCTACACCTTC.

This chain connects TRBV9 to TRBJ1-6; 8 bases agree with TRBD1. This CDR3 has 15 residues. CDR1 is SGDLS and CDR2 is YYNGEE in the germline V gene. V lost 4 bases to trimming and J lost 5 bases; unmatched junction nucleotides: 5. The CDR3 sequence: CASSTRTGNNSPLHF. The DNA for the CDR3 is TGTGCCAGCAGCACTAGGACAGGGAATAATTCACCCCTCCACTTT. The variable domain in full, completed from reference TRBV9 and TRBJ1-6, reads DSGVTQTPKHLITATGQRVTLRCSPRSGDLSVYWYQQSLDQGLQFLIQYYNGEERAKGNILERFSAQQFPDLHSELNLSSLELGDSALYFCASSTRTGNNSPLHFGNGTRLTVT.

CDR3 residues: CATSALGGGAGNTIYF. The CDR3 coding sequence is TGTGCCACCAGCGCACTGGGTGGGGGCGCGGGAAACACCATATATTTT. This chain links TRBV15 with TRBJ1-3; a weak D match, TRBD1 (6 bases). CDR3 length: 16 amino acids. Germline assignment: CDR1 LNHNV and CDR2 YYDKDF (reference sequence). V lost 5 bases and J 4 bases, leaving 18 bases between the germline ends.

This clone was detected only a few times. The V call is TRBV6-4, the J call TRBJ1-1; TRBD1 aligns across 12 bases. CDR3 size: 17 residues. V shed 6 bases, J shed 5 bases, and the junction held 13 bases outside the gene matches. Germline assignment: CDR1 MRHNA and CDR2 SNTAGT. The CDR3, as DNA: TGTGCCAGCAGCCCATCGGGGACAGGGGGCAGATTAACTGAAGCTTTCTTT. It encodes CASSPSGTGGRLTEAFF.

This CDR3 reads CASSLLAGVGYEQFF. CDR3 coding DNA: TGCGCCAGCAGCTTGTTAGCCGGAGTCGGTTATGAGCAGTTCTTC. The chain couples TRBV5-1 to TRBJ2-1; D is unresolved. Trimming took off 1 base at V and 8 bases at J, with 16 bases between the two ends. Per germline, CDR1 SGHRS and CDR2 YFSETQ. CDR3 length equals 15 residues.